This T cell receptor (beta chain) was recorded in a study of blood T cell repertoires in COVID-19. The wider study: The United States, Italy and Spain were the sources of the acute and convalescent COVID-19 samples.

Which cohort a participant joined came from the clinical history participants gave. This CDR3 has 15 residues. Germline V lookup: CDR1 SGHRS, CDR2 YFSETQ. V lost 0 bases and J lost 6, with 12 bases in between. Per the study methods: Nucleated cell counts were estimated from reference gene primer amplification. Profiled with immunoSEQ multiplex PCR; TCRdb holds only in-frame clones, not every one. Clone size and the V and J calls come from that table; the DNA yielded D and trimming. Of fewer than 200,000 clones listed, more than 70% were seen once; the top ten hold 3.5% to 4%. The sequenced sample consisted of PBMCs or T cells enriched from blood (not recorded which). The TCR originated in a woman between 45 and 65 years old in a cohort exposed to, infected with or recovered from COVID-19 (not recorded which). V usage is TRBV5-1 and J usage is TRBJ2-2; D is ambiguous. CDR3 amino acids: CASSLAGDQAGELFF. The CDR3 region has the DNA TGCGCCAGCAGCTTGGCTGGCGACCAGGCCGGGGAGCTGTTTTTT.